The 19 T cell receptor beta chains below were found in one sample sequenced in a study of OX40 agonist ivuxolimab in advanced cancers. Produced via immunoSEQ multiplex PCR; TCRdb's table is partial and in-frame only. The sample lists approximately 62,000 clones, approximately 91% occurring once. The source material was CD4+ or CD8+ T cells sorted from blood, sampled in a trial of the OX40 agonist ivuxolimab. These receptors were collected from an adult with an advanced solid tumor such as melanoma, head and neck, liver or kidney cancer.

The rearrangement links TRBV4-1 to TRBJ1-6; TRBD1 might be the D (6 bases). The germline V gene encodes CDR1 MGHRA and CDR2 YSYEKL. The CDR3 extends over 18 amino acids. V gave up 0 bases and J gave up 9 bases, with 21 bases separating them. The CDR3 DNA reads TGCGCCAGCAGCCAAGAAGAGCCACAGACAGGCTCAAGTTCACCCCTCCACTTT. It encodes CASSQEEPQTGSSSPLHF.

In nucleotides, the CDR3 is TGTGCCAGCAGCTACGATAGTCGGGGACCCTACAATGAGCAGTTCTTC. It yields the protein CASSYDSRGPYNEQFF. The V and J genes are TRBV7-3 and TRBJ2-1; D possibly matches TRBD1 or TRBD2 (5 bases each). Between the trimmed V and J ends, which lost 4 bases and 2 bases, there was a span of 15 bases. Germline V lookup: CDR1 SGHTA, CDR2 FQGTGA. CDR3 size: 16 residues. The whole variable domain, filled in from reference TRBV7-3 and TRBJ2-1, reads GAGVSQTPSNKVTEKGKYVELRCDPISGHTALYWYRQSLGQGPEFLIYFQGTGAADDSGLPNDRFFAVRPEGSVSTLKIQRTERGDSAVYLCASSYDSRGPYNEQFFGPGTRLTVL.

This chain uses TRBV7-8 with TRBJ2-7; tentative D call: TRBD2 (5 bases). CDR1 is SGHVS and CDR2 is FQNEAQ in the germline V gene. The CDR3 consists of 15 residues. V lost 5 bases, J lost 0 bases, and 14 bases lay in between. This CDR3 is CASSPYPGDSYEQYF. DNA for the CDR3: TGTGCCAGCAGCCCCTATCCCGGGGACTCCTACGAGCAGTACTTC.

CDR3 in DNA: TGTGCCAGTAGTACCGGCGGGCAGAAACAAGAGACCCAGTACTTC. It translates to CASSTGGQKQETQYF. The chain uses TRBV19 and TRBJ2-5; possibly TRBD2 for D (5 bases). This CDR3 has 15 amino acids. Germline CDR1 is LNHDA and CDR2 is SQIVND (reference sequence). The germline V and J ends were trimmed by 4 bases and 2 bases, with 14 bases remaining between them.

The chain employs TRBV28 and TRBJ1-2; D is uncertain. The CDR3 consists of 12 residues. Germline CDR1 is MDHEN and CDR2 is SYDVKM. V was pared by 10 bases and J by 0 bases, with 9 bases between. In DNA, the CDR3 is TGTGCCACAATTACCCCTAACTATGGCTACACCTTC. Its translation: CATITPNYGYTF.

The chain carries TRBV2 and TRBJ1-4; weak D call: TRBD1 (6 bases). The CDR3 has 15 residues. The germline CDR1 and CDR2 sequences are SNHLY and FYNNEI. Trimming stripped 4 bases from V and 2 bases from J, with 11 bases between. CDR3 residues: CASSATGGTNEKLFF. CDR3 coding DNA: TGTGCCAGCAGTGCTACCGGGGGCACTAATGAAAAACTGTTTTTT.

The gene calls are TRBV9 and TRBJ2-3; the D gene is possibly TRBD1 (6 bases). CDR1 SGDLS and CDR2 YYNGEE come from the germline V gene. V was cut by 3 bases and J by 2 bases, with 10 bases left in between. This CDR3 is built from 14 residues. CDR3 in DNA: TGTGCCAGCAGCGGACAGGCGCACACAGATACGCAGTATTTT. Translating it yields CASSGQAHTDTQYF.

The chain has TRBV19 and TRBJ1-2; TRBD1 agrees at 7 bases. Germline CDR1 and CDR2: LNHDA and SQIVND (reference sequence). The CDR3 has 16 amino acids. V shed 5 bases, J shed 0 bases, and the junction held 9 bases outside the gene matches. The CDR3 loop is CASSFDPGQTNYGYTF. The CDR3 DNA reads TGTGCCAGTAGTTTTGACCCGGGACAGACTAACTATGGCTACACCTTC. Full variable domain (rest looked up from reference TRBV19 and TRBJ1-2): DGGITQSPKYLFRKEGQNVTLSCEQNLNHDAMYWYRQDPGQGLRLIYYSQIVNDFQKGDIAEGYSVSREKKESFPLTVTSAQKNPTAFYLCASSFDPGQTNYGYTFGSGTRLTVV.

The V and J genes are TRBV7-1 and TRBJ2-7, with D unclear. TRBV7-1 is placed among ORFs of uncertain function. This CDR3 contains 12 residues. The germline V and J ends were trimmed by 5 bases and 2 bases, with 7 bases remaining between them. CDR3 bases: TGTGCCAGCAGCCTCAGCGCCTACGAGCAGTACTTC. Protein sequence: CASSLSAYEQYF.

V is TRBV28 and J is TRBJ2-5; 8 bases are a match to TRBD2. This CDR3 has 17 amino acids. V lost 4 bases and J lost 4; bases outside the gene matches: 14. CDR1 MDHEN and CDR2 SYDVKM come from the germline V gene. CDR3: CASSSGIGGAKGETQYF. The CDR3 bases are TGTGCCAGCAGTTCGGGGATCGGGGGGGCAAAGGGAGAGACCCAGTACTTC.

This clone appeared a single time. The rearrangement links TRBV11-3 to TRBJ1-2, with D uncertain. The CDR3 extends over 12 amino acids. The V end lost 5 bases, the J end lost 0 bases, and 4 bases lay between the germline ends. The germline V gene encodes CDR1 SGHNT and CDR2 YENEEA. As DNA, the CDR3 is TGTGCCAGCAGCCCCGCTAACTATGGCTACACCTTC. Residues: CASSPANYGYTF.

The rearrangement joins TRBV7-9 to TRBJ1-5; D call uncertain. V was clipped by 6 bases and J by 4 bases, with 16 bases between them. The V gene's germline CDR1 is SEHNR and CDR2 FQNEAQ (reference sequence). This CDR3 contains 15 residues. CDR3 in amino acids: CASSTAGAVNQPQHF. Here the CDR3 DNA reads TGTGCCAGCAGTACTGCAGGTGCCGTTAATCAGCCCCAGCATTTT.

This clone is a singleton in its sample. The chain uses TRBV18 and TRBJ1-1, with 9 bases matching TRBD1. This CDR3 comprises 15 residues. Trimming at V came to 5 bases and at J to 4 bases, leaving 8 bases not matched to a gene. CDR1 and CDR2 from the germline V gene are KGHSH and LQKENI. This CDR3 reads CASSWRDRDGTEAFF. CDR3 nucleotides: TGTGCCAGCTCATGGCGGGACAGGGATGGCACTGAAGCTTTCTTT.

V is TRBV27 and J is TRBJ1-2; possibly TRBD1 for D (5 bases). The length of the CDR3 is 14 residues. The V gene's germline CDR1 is MNHEY and CDR2 SMNVEV (reference sequence). V lost 5 bases, J lost 6 bases, and 16 bases lay in between. The CDR3 sequence: CASSPRQIIHGYTF. The CDR3 nucleotides read TGTGCCAGCAGTCCGCGACAGATTATACATGGCTACACCTTC.

The table lists this clone with many counts. The genes are TRBV19 and TRBJ1-1; D is undetermined. The CDR3 is 13 residues long. V was clipped by 7 bases and J by 6 bases, with 15 bases between them. From germline, CDR1 is LNHDA and CDR2 SQIVND (reference sequence). The CDR3, as DNA: TGTGCCAGTAAGATCTTCTCTTCGCCTGAAGCTTTCTTT. This sequence encodes CASKIFSSPEAFF.

The J gene is TRBJ2-7, the V gene TRBV18, with 8 bases lining up with TRBD2. V lost 4 bases to trimming and J lost 5 bases; unmatched junction nucleotides: 13. CDR3 size: 16 residues. The V gene's germline CDR1 is KGHSH and CDR2 LQKENI. For the CDR3, the DNA is TGTGCCAGCTCACGGGCTTCGGGGGGGGCTTACAACGAGCAGTACTTC. The encoded protein is CASSRASGGAYNEQYF.

This chain joins TRBV19 and TRBJ1-4; D is unresolved. This CDR3 spans 17 amino acids. Germline CDR1 and CDR2: LNHDA and SQIVND (reference sequence). Trimming stripped 2 bases from V and 12 bases from J, with 25 bases between. CDR3 DNA: TGTGCCAGTAGTATACGTCTCTTAGATTCGGCCTCCCGGGAACTGTTTTTT. Its translation: CASSIRLLDSASRELFF.

The CDR3 nucleotides read TGTGCCAGCAGTTTCTCCCCGAGCTCCTACAATGAGCAGTTCTTC. Translated, it gives CASSFSPSSYNEQFF. The chain links TRBV6-5 to TRBJ2-1; no clear D gene. Germline assignment: CDR1 MNHEY and CDR2 SVGAGI. V gave up 4 bases and J gave up 0 bases, with 10 bases separating them. The CDR3 totals 15 residues.

The CDR3 DNA reads as TGTGCCACCAGCAGCAGATATGCTAGCGGGAGTAGCGAGACCCAGTACTTC. Residues: CATSSRYASGSSETQYF. The rearrangement joins TRBV15 to TRBJ2-5, with TRBD2 identical over 10 bases. The ends lost 3 bases at V and 5 bases at J; junction bases unmatched: 12. This CDR3 comprises 17 residues. Looked up from germline, CDR1 is LNHNV and CDR2 is YYDKDF (reference sequence).